These T cell receptor beta chains were read from a single sample in a study of beta chain features in type 1 diabetes. Sequenced by immunoSEQ multiplex PCR; TCRdb stores in-frame clones only, minus some. The sample includes approximately 150,000 clones, just over 9% of them seen just once. The sequencing sample was made of central memory CD4+ T cells from blood. The receptors derive from a woman younger than 30 in good health. The CDR3 runs from the conserved cysteine through the conserved F or W. Fields, in order: V gene, J gene, CDR3 protein.

V gene: TRBV11-2
J gene: TRBJ2-1
CDR3 protein: CASSFNPENNEQFF

V gene: TRBV18
J gene: TRBJ1-1
CDR3 protein: CASSFAGTGNTEAFF

V gene: TRBV29-1
J gene: TRBJ1-2
CDR3 protein: CSVEDLTGDYGYTF

V gene: TRBV9
J gene: TRBJ2-1
CDR3 protein: CASSVISGNNEQFF

V gene: TRBV6-6
J gene: TRBJ1-1
CDR3 protein: CASRTGKYTEAFF

V gene: TRBV15
J gene: TRBJ2-1
CDR3 protein: CATSRPGTSDSEQFF

V gene: TRBV6-5
J gene: TRBJ2-5
CDR3 protein: CASSKTSGMEQYF

V gene: TRBV27
J gene: TRBJ2-7
CDR3 protein: CATSGTGNYEQYF

V gene: TRBV7-9
J gene: TRBJ2-7
CDR3 protein: CASSPMGGGSYEQYF

V gene: TRBV29-1
J gene: TRBJ2-3
CDR3 protein: CSVVGAGGGTDTQYF

V gene: TRBV5-1
J gene: TRBJ1-1
CDR3 protein: CASSQSTVFAEAFF

V gene: TRBV5-4
J gene: TRBJ2-4
CDR3 protein: CAWDSTGLAKNIQYF

V gene: TRBV12-5
J gene: TRBJ2-5
CDR3 protein: CASGLGIQGSMETQYF

V gene: TRBV30
J gene: TRBJ1-4
CDR3 protein: CAWSVGDTGKLFF

V gene: TRBV5-1
J gene: TRBJ1-4
CDR3 protein: CASSLMGDRNEKLFF

V gene: TRBV19
J gene: TRBJ1-1
CDR3 protein: CATQGQTLRDTEAFF

V gene: TRBV19
J gene: TRBJ2-7
CDR3 protein: CASTGGSYEQYF

V gene: TRBV2
J gene: TRBJ2-3
CDR3 protein: CASSEGGHRDTQYF

V gene: TRBV19
J gene: TRBJ1-1
CDR3 protein: CATNPGGGSTLNTEAFF

V gene: TRBV7-2
J gene: TRBJ1-1
CDR3 protein: CASSLDVGQDTEAFF

V gene: TRBV7-8
J gene: TRBJ2-1
CDR3 protein: CASRQAGGGNEQFF

V gene: TRBV5-1
J gene: TRBJ2-3
CDR3 protein: CASSLEDRGGADTQYF

V gene: TRBV7-9
J gene: TRBJ2-7
CDR3 protein: CASSLQGVGSEQYF

V gene: TRBV6-5
J gene: TRBJ1-2
CDR3 protein: CASSRGASSGYTF

V gene: TRBV11-2
J gene: TRBJ1-4
CDR3 protein: CASSLSLTGVYEKLFF

V gene: TRBV5-6
J gene: TRBJ2-7
CDR3 protein: CASIFSGSRREQYF

V gene: TRBV7-8
J gene: TRBJ2-7
CDR3 protein: CASSLGAVILYEQYF

V gene: TRBV4-1
J gene: TRBJ2-7
CDR3 protein: CASSHSPQRSSYEQYF

V gene: TRBV30
J gene: TRBJ2-1
CDR3 protein: CAWSVHSGGGNEQFF

V gene: TRBV5-4
J gene: TRBJ2-2
CDR3 protein: CASSLDSTGELFF

V gene: TRBV6-5
J gene: TRBJ2-5
CDR3 protein: CASSYSVSQETQYF

V gene: TRBV6-1
J gene: TRBJ2-7
CDR3 protein: CASSEWSRPGNEQYF

V gene: TRBV11-3
J gene: TRBJ2-7
CDR3 protein: CASSLGREYEQYF

V gene: TRBV14
J gene: TRBJ1-2
CDR3 protein: CASTPQGNYGYTF

V gene: TRBV7-6
J gene: TRBJ1-2
CDR3 protein: CASSLDAGGYGYTF

V gene: TRBV2
J gene: TRBJ1-2
CDR3 protein: CASSGTNPYGYTF

V gene: TRBV2
J gene: TRBJ2-2
CDR3 protein: CASRGGQGFRELFF

V gene: TRBV2
J gene: TRBJ2-3
CDR3 protein: CASSELRDTQYF

V gene: TRBV2
J gene: TRBJ2-1
CDR3 protein: CASSEFVTSSYNEQFF

V gene: TRBV11-1
J gene: TRBJ2-3
CDR3 protein: CASSRWTSGRADTQYF

V gene: TRBV18
J gene: TRBJ2-7
CDR3 protein: CASSPGLASYEQYF

V gene: TRBV7-9
J gene: TRBJ2-5
CDR3 protein: CASSRSVQETQYF

V gene: TRBV4-1
J gene: TRBJ2-4
CDR3 protein: CASSQDLRGPAKNIQYF

V gene: TRBV2
J gene: TRBJ1-2
CDR3 protein: CASSETAGTGPAYGYTF

V gene: TRBV11-3
J gene: TRBJ2-1
CDR3 protein: CASSSSRSYNEQFF

V gene: TRBV5-1
J gene: TRBJ2-3
CDR3 protein: CASSLRTGEGDTQYF

V gene: TRBV29-1
J gene: TRBJ1-2
CDR3 protein: CSVEERQVDYGYTF

V gene: TRBV7-9
J gene: TRBJ1-4
CDR3 protein: CASSFEATNEKLFF

V gene: TRBV6-5
J gene: TRBJ2-7
CDR3 protein: CASSRDRGLYEQYF